This is a list of T cell receptor beta chains from one sample in a study of T cells after yellow fever vaccination. TCRdb independently ran MiXCR on the 5' RACE reads; one entry per CDR3 protein. The sample yields 300,000 to 350,000 distinct CDR3 sequences, approximately 4% seen once. The sample in question was PBMCs, obtained 15 days after the yellow fever booster vaccination. These receptors came from a man aged 18 to 29 who received the YFV17D yellow fever vaccine. CDR3s include the opening cysteine and the closing phenylalanine or tryptophan. D genes are given only for firm matches. Only some rows state a clone size, as once, few, many or a class for expanded clones.

>many|TRBV7-2|TRBJ1-6|TRBD1
CASRPGGHSPLHF
TGTGCCAGCAGACCAGGGGGGCATTCACCCCTCCACTTT
>.|TRBV7-9|TRBJ1-5|.
CASSPRGNNQPQHF
TGTGCCAGCAGTCCAAGGGGGAACAATCAGCCCCAGCATTTT
>many|TRBV5-1|TRBJ2-5|.
CASTAQETQYF
TGCGCCAGCACCGCCCAGGAGACCCAGTACTTC
>few|TRBV7-2|TRBJ2-3|TRBD2
CASLTTTSGTDTQYF
TGTGCCAGCCTTACAACTACTAGCGGCACAGATACGCAGTATTTT
>.|TRBV27|TRBJ1-1|.
CASSLTNLGEAFF
TGTGCCAGCAGTCTGACGAACCTGGGTGAAGCTTTCTTT
>few|TRBV6-2/TRBV6-3|TRBJ2-3|TRBD2
CATASGGGTDTQYF
TGTGCCACGGCCAGCGGGGGGGGCACAGATACGCAGTATTTT
>many|TRBV12-3/TRBV12-4|TRBJ1-3|.
CASNPTGGNTIYF
TGTGCCAGCAACCCGACAGGAGGAAACACCATATATTTT
>many|TRBV7-3|TRBJ2-5|TRBD2
CASSSAGLAGETQYF
TGTGCCAGCAGCTCAGCGGGACTAGCGGGGGAGACCCAGTACTTC
>.|TRBV4-3|TRBJ2-3|.
CASSQDQGSTDTQYF
TGCGCCAGCAGCCAAGATCAGGGCAGCACAGATACGCAGTATTTT
>few|TRBV20-1|TRBJ1-1|.
CSAKRDINTEAFF
TGCAGTGCTAAGCGGGACATAAACACTGAAGCTTTCTTT
>few|TRBV24-1|TRBJ1-1|.
CATSVIRGGSTEAFF
TGTGCCACCAGTGTGATACGCGGGGGTAGCACTGAAGCTTTCTTT
>many|TRBV20-1|TRBJ2-1|TRBD1
CSARDMGQASWQFF
TGCAGTGCTAGAGATATGGGACAGGCTTCATGGCAGTTCTTC
>.|TRBV9|TRBJ1-3|.
CASSVERVRTGNTIYF
TGTGCCAGCAGCGTAGAGAGGGTTCGGACTGGAAACACCATATATTTT
>.|TRBV5-1|TRBJ1-4|TRBD1
CASSLGNRGYNEKLFF
TGCGCCAGCAGCTTGGGCAACAGGGGTTATAATGAAAAACTGTTTTTT
>.|TRBV5-1|TRBJ2-3|TRBD2
CASSLGSGAGTDTQYF
TGCGCCAGCAGCTTGGGTAGCGGGGCTGGCACAGATACGCAGTATTTT
>.|TRBV12-5|TRBJ2-1|TRBD2
CASGWALGTSVNEQFF
TGTGCTAGTGGTTGGGCCCTCGGGACTAGCGTCAATGAGCAGTTCTTC
>few|TRBV4-1|TRBJ1-1|.
CASSQELTNTEAFF
TGCGCCAGCAGCCAAGAATTAACTAACACTGAAGCTTTCTTT
>many|TRBV9|TRBJ2-1|.
CASSVGASSYNEQFF
TGTGCCAGCAGCGTAGGGGCTTCCTCCTACAATGAGCAGTTCTTC
>.|TRBV19|TRBJ2-7|.
CASSIDRGYEQYF
TGTGCCAGTAGTATAGATCGAGGATACGAGCAGTACTTC
>few|TRBV6-5|TRBJ1-3|.
CASRPEWDSGNTIYF
TGTGCCAGCAGGCCCGAGTGGGACTCTGGAAACACCATATATTTT
>many|TRBV10-3|TRBJ1-5|.
CAISPDSSNQPQHF
TGTGCCATCAGTCCCGACAGTAGCAATCAGCCCCAGCATTTT
>many|TRBV5-1|TRBJ2-6|TRBD1
CASSGTGPSGANVLTF
TGCGCCAGCAGCGGGACAGGGCCATCTGGGGCCAACGTCCTGACTTTC
>many|TRBV6-6|TRBJ1-5|.
CASSSIGGSQPQHF
TGTGCCAGCAGTAGTATCGGGGGAAGTCAGCCCCAGCATTTT
>few|TRBV20-1|TRBJ1-3|.
CSARDRLHSGNTIYF
TGCAGTGCTAGAGACAGACTTCACTCTGGAAACACCATATATTTT
>.|TRBV4-1|TRBJ1-1|.
CASSQAVEGWTEAFF
TGCGCCAGCAGCCAGGCCGTTGAGGGTTGGACTGAAGCTTTCTTT
>few|TRBV5-5|TRBJ1-3|TRBD1
CASSTGTVGNTIYF
TGTGCCAGCAGCACGGGGACAGTTGGAAACACCATATATTTT
>few|TRBV7-2|TRBJ1-6|.
CASTGGSSYNSPLHF
TGTGCCAGCACGGGGGGGAGCTCCTATAATTCACCCCTCCACTTT
>many|TRBV2|TRBJ1-1|.
CASKRWNTEAFF
TGTGCCAGCAAGCGGTGGAACACTGAAGCTTTCTTT
>.|TRBV5-1|TRBJ1-1|.
CASSFESTSGTEAFF
TGCGCCAGCAGCTTTGAAAGCACTTCAGGTACTGAAGCTTTCTTT
>many|TRBV5-5|TRBJ2-7|.
CASSLTGASYEQYF
TGTGCCAGCAGCTTGACAGGCGCCTCCTACGAGCAGTACTTC
>many|TRBV7-2|TRBJ2-1|.
CASSPGGAGYNDEQFF
TGTGCCAGCAGCCCAGGGGGGGCAGGGTATAACGATGAGCAGTTCTTC
>once|TRBV12-3/TRBV12-4|TRBJ1-5|.
CASTPQGRSNQPQHF
TGTGCCAGCACCCCACAGGGACGAAGCAATCAGCCCCAGCATTTT
>.|TRBV10-3|TRBJ2-1|.
CAISETFDEQFF
TGTGCCATCAGTGAGACGTTTGATGAGCAGTTCTTC
>few|TRBV20-1|TRBJ2-1|.
CSAKASRSNYNEQFF
TGCAGTGCTAAAGCAAGTCGTTCTAACTACAATGAGCAGTTCTTC
>few|TRBV28|TRBJ1-6|.
CASRPWSLENSPLHF
TGTGCCAGCAGACCTTGGTCCCTGGAAAATTCACCCCTCCACTTT
>.|TRBV7-9|TRBJ1-4|TRBD1
CASSYTGGWQEKLFF
TGTGCCAGCAGCTACACAGGGGGCTGGCAGGAAAAACTGTTTTTT
>many|TRBV5-1|TRBJ2-1|.
CASSLGQQSSYNEQFF
TGCGCCAGCAGCTTGGGTCAGCAAAGCTCCTACAATGAGCAGTTCTTC
>.|TRBV29-1|TRBJ1-1|TRBD1
CSVVGQGRGTEAFF
TGCAGCGTTGTGGGACAGGGGAGGGGCACTGAAGCTTTCTTT
>few|TRBV19|TRBJ1-1|.
CASGVILNTEAFF
TGTGCCAGTGGTGTGATCCTGAACACTGAAGCTTTCTTT
>few|TRBV4-1|TRBJ2-5|TRBD2
CASSPWGSGPLGETQYF
TGCGCCAGCAGCCCCTGGGGTAGCGGGCCTTTGGGGGAGACCCAGTACTTC
>few|TRBV6-2/TRBV6-3|TRBJ1-5|TRBD1
CASSYSGQGYNQPQHF
TGTGCCAGCAGTTACAGCGGACAGGGTTACAATCAGCCCCAGCATTTT
>.|TRBV7-9|TRBJ1-1|.
CASSFAGAEAFF
TGTGCCAGCAGCTTCGCGGGCGCTGAAGCTTTCTTT
>few|TRBV7-3|TRBJ2-2|.
CASSLPPGSGTNTGELFF
TGTGCCAGCAGCTTACCTCCGGGTTCAGGGACGAACACCGGGGAGCTGTTTTTT
>many|TRBV6-6|TRBJ1-6|.
CAGGAYNSPLHF
TGTGCGGGGGGAGCCTATAATTCACCCCTCCACTTT
>few|TRBV7-3|TRBJ2-3|.
CASSPGGGPAGTDTQYF
TGTGCCAGCAGCCCAGGGGGGGGGCCCGCCGGCACAGATACGCAGTATTTT
>few|TRBV7-9|TRBJ2-3|TRBD1
CAIPGTGDFTDTQYF
TGTGCCATCCCCGGGACAGGGGACTTCACAGATACGCAGTATTTT
>few|TRBV7-2|TRBJ2-2|TRBD1
CASSLTGAPGELFF
TGTGCCAGCAGCCTGACAGGGGCCCCCGGGGAGCTGTTTTTT
>.|TRBV4-3|TRBJ1-2|.
CASSQGFQGGTNGYTF
TGCGCCAGCAGCCAAGGATTTCAGGGAGGAACTAATGGCTACACCTTC
>.|TRBV14|TRBJ2-3|TRBD2
CASSHKPHSGWGTDTQYF
TGTGCCAGCAGCCACAAGCCCCATAGCGGGTGGGGCACAGATACGCAGTATTTT
>.|TRBV3-1|TRBJ2-7|.
CASGVGYEQYF
TGTGCCAGCGGGGTGGGCTACGAGCAGTACTTC
>.|TRBV11-2|TRBJ2-4|.
CASSLDWSGPHF
TGTGCCAGCAGCTTAGATTGGTCCGGTCCCCACTTC
>few|TRBV12-5|TRBJ2-3|TRBD1
CASGLGQGRPDTQYF
TGTGCTAGTGGTTTAGGACAGGGGCGGCCAGATACGCAGTATTTT
>many|TRBV5-1|TRBJ1-5|.
CASSPGVSSLGQPQHF
TGCGCCAGCAGCCCGGGTGTTAGCAGTCTCGGTCAGCCCCAGCATTTT
>many|TRBV9|TRBJ2-1|TRBD2
CASSASGGAYNEQFF
TGTGCCAGCAGTGCTAGCGGGGGGGCCTACAATGAGCAGTTCTTC
>many|TRBV29-1|TRBJ1-2|TRBD1
CSVRTGGDYGYTF
TGCAGCGTACGGACAGGGGGAGATTATGGCTACACCTTC
>.|TRBV6-5|TRBJ2-5|.
CASSYFTGLHQETQYF
TGTGCCAGCAGTTACTTTACAGGGCTACACCAAGAGACCCAGTACTTC
>many|TRBV4-3|TRBJ2-5|.
CASSQGAGLGETQYF
TGCGCCAGCAGCCAAGGGGCTGGTCTCGGTGAGACCCAGTACTTC
>few|TRBV14|TRBJ2-5|.
CASSQARTGTQYF
TGTGCCAGCAGCCAAGCCAGAACGGGGACCCAGTACTTC
>many|TRBV15|TRBJ1-4|.
CATSRDPNEKLFF
TGTGCCACCAGCAGAGACCCCAATGAAAAACTGTTTTTT